The 30 T cell receptor gamma chains below come from one sample, sequenced in a study of intestinal T cells in coeliac disease. More than 8 formalin-fixed paraffin-embedded scrolls, each 5 µm thick, supplied each case's genomic DNA. LymphoTrack primers amplified TRG sequences from roughly 210 ng of biopsy DNA. TCRdb applied CATT to the multiplex PCR reads for clone calling. The data show 400 to 500 gamma-chain clones, approximately 55% seen once. Sequences were obtained from a duodenal biopsy. The receptors stem from a human donor with celiac disease.

This clone was counted a few times. The chain has TRGV4 and TRGJ1 or TRGJ2. This CDR3 is 14 amino acids long. CDR1 is EGSTGY, CDR2 YDSYTSSV, per germline. The junction had 10 bases not matched to a gene; V was cut back by 8 bases and J by 0 bases. The CDR3 reads CATLGWRNYYKKLF. In DNA, the CDR3 is TGTGCCACCTTGGGATGGCGGAATTATTATAAGAAACTCTTT.

The chain carries TRGV4 and TRGJ1 or TRGJ2. Trimming removed 8 bases from V and 7 bases from J; junction bases left unmatched: 8. There are 11 residues in the CDR3. The V gene's germline CDR1 is EGSTGY and CDR2 YDSYTSSV. CDR3 sequence: CATSFGYKKLF. CDR3 in DNA: TGTGCCACCTCCTTTGGGTATAAGAAACTCTTT.

V and J are TRGV3 and TRGJP2. V shed 3 bases, J shed 7 bases, and the junction held 5 bases outside the gene matches. CDR1 is VTNTFY and CDR2 is YDVSTARD in the germline V gene (reference sequence). CDR3 size: 13 residues. The CDR3 reads CATWDFPDWIKTF. As DNA, the CDR3 is TGTGCCACCTGGGACTTTCCTGATTGGATCAAGACGTTT.

J is TRGJ1 or TRGJ2 and V is TRGV9. Unmatched junction bases numbered 15, after V lost 9 bases and J lost 13 bases. The CDR3 consists of 11 residues. Germline V CDR1 and CDR2: GITISATS, ISYDGTV (reference sequence). CDR3 residues: CALRARDRKLF. DNA of the CDR3: TGTGCCTTGCGAGCCCGGGACCGTAAACTCTTT.

The chain carries TRGV10 and TRGJ1 or TRGJ2. TRGV10 is an open reading frame, and its role is uncertain. The CDR3 runs to 15 residues. Trimming cost V 8 bases and J 6 bases; bases outside gene matches: 17. The CDR3 loop reads CAAWDWFWGRYKKLF. In nucleotides, the CDR3 is TGTGCTGCGTGGGATTGGTTCTGGGGGCGTTATAAGAAACTCTTT.

With regard to this clone: The protein given by TCRdb reflects a much larger clone and differs at residue 14 from this DNA's translation, likely from a read error; the protein shown is the DNA's translation. The J gene is TRGJP2, the V gene TRGV2. The V gene's germline CDR1 is EGSNGY and CDR2 YDSYNSKV. There are 17 residues in the CDR3. The CDR3 DNA sequence: TGTGCCACCTGGGACGGGCAAGGGGATAGTAGTGATTGGGTCAAGACGTTT. This sequence encodes CATWDGQGDSSDWVKTF.

This clone was picked up a small number of times. The chain has TRGV4 and TRGJ1 or TRGJ2. The CDR3 is made up of 13 amino acids. CDR1 EGSTGY and CDR2 YDSYTSSV come from the germline V gene. V shed 0 bases and J 7 bases; nucleotides not matched to a gene: 6. The chain's CDR3 is CATWDGSGYKKLF. CDR3 bases: TGTGCCACCTGGGATGGGTCGGGGTATAAGAAACTCTTT.

This chain joins TRGV3 and TRGJ1 or TRGJ2. The CDR3 has 13 residues. Trimming at V came to 0 bases and at J to 5 bases, leaving 4 bases not matched to a gene. Per the germline V gene, CDR1 is VTNTFY and CDR2 is YDVSTARD (reference sequence). CDR3 residues: CATWDRRHYKKLF. The DNA for the CDR3 is TGTGCCACCTGGGACAGGCGCCATTATAAGAAACTCTTT.

CDR3 residues: CALPARPLNLF. CDR3 nucleotide sequence: TGTGCCTTGCCAGCCCGACCCTTAAACCTCTTT. This rearrangement joins TRGV9 to TRGJ1 or TRGJ2. Germline V gene data show CDR1 as GITISATS and CDR2 as ISYDGTV (reference sequence). V trimming: 9 bases; J trimming: 16 bases; junction bases outside the gene matches: 18. This CDR3 spans 11 amino acids.

Worth noting for this clone: TCRdb lists the protein of a much larger clone for this DNA, which differs at residue 5, so this is likely a read error; the protein given here is translated from the DNA itself. The rearrangement uses TRGV10 and TRGJ1 or TRGJ2. TRGV10 is labeled an ORF, and its function is uncertain. The CDR3 is 12 residues long. With 8 bases clipped from V and 4 bases from J, the junction kept 6 bases outside the gene matches. The CDR3 DNA follows: TGTGCTGCGTGGAATAGGTATTATAAGAAACTCTTT. This sequence encodes CAAWNRYYKKLF.

The V gene is TRGV5, the J gene TRGJ1 or TRGJ2. J gave up 7 bases and V 0 bases, and 6 bases lay outside the gene matches. The CDR3 is 13 residues long. The V gene's germline CDR1 is VINAFY and CDR2 YDVSNSKD. This CDR3 is CATWDRLDYKKLF. In DNA, the CDR3 is TGTGCCACCTGGGACAGGCTTGACTATAAGAAACTCTTT.

J is TRGJ1 or TRGJ2 and V is TRGV2. V trimming: 6 bases; J trimming: 10 bases; junction bases outside the gene matches: 9. Germline-derived CDR1 and CDR2 are EGSNGY and YDSYNSKV. The CDR3 is 11 residues long. The CDR3 nucleotides read TGTGCCACCTGGACGGGCGTAAAGAAACTCTTT. Translated: CATWTGVKKLF.

V usage is TRGV10 and J usage is TRGJ1 or TRGJ2. Being an ORF, TRGV10 has a function that is uncertain. V was clipped by 8 bases and J by 10 bases; unmatched bases: 9. This CDR3 contains 11 residues. The CDR3 DNA sequence: TGTGCTGCGTGGGATGGGATGAAGAAACTCTTT. This gives the protein CAAWDGMKKLF.

The rearrangement links TRGV3 to TRGJ1 or TRGJ2. The V and J ends lost 10 bases and 4 bases, in that order; junction bases with no gene match: 16. This CDR3 has 14 residues. The germline V gene has CDR1 VTNTFY and CDR2 YDVSTARD (reference sequence). The DNA for the CDR3 is TGTGCCACTGGGACAGGCCTAGCGTATTATAAGAAACTCTTT. Protein product: CATGTGLAYYKKLF.

The rearrangement uses TRGV3 and TRGJP1. The CDR3 spans 16 residues. Losses at the gene ends were 1 base for V and 0 bases for J; bases not matched to a gene: 5. CDR1 and CDR2 (germline): VTNTFY, YDVSTARD (reference sequence). The CDR3 DNA follows: TGTGCCACCTGGGACAGAACTAATACCACTGGTTGGTTCAAGATATTT. This codes for CATWDRTNTTGWFKIF.

This clone was seen a handful of times. This specimen includes other DNA sequences encoding the same CDR3. The chain has TRGV10 and TRGJ1 or TRGJ2. TRGV10 is known as an ORF, though its function is uncertain. This CDR3 comprises 10 residues. V was pared by 8 bases and J by 12 bases, with 8 bases of the junction left unmatched. The CDR3 here is CAAWPIRKLF. In nucleotides, the CDR3 is TGTGCTGCGTGGCCTATAAGGAAACTCTTT.

This clone was picked up a small number of times. Since a much larger clone is just one base distant, this may be a read error. The same CDR3 is also encoded by other DNA sequences in this sample. The genes are TRGV5 and TRGJP2. CDR1 VINAFY and CDR2 YDVSNSKD come from the germline V gene. The CDR3 totals 15 residues. CDR3 nucleotide sequence: TGTGCTACCTGGGACAGGCGTCGAAGTGATTGGATCAAGACGTTT. The encoded protein is CATWDRRRSDWIKTF.

The V and J genes are TRGV9 and TRGJ1 or TRGJ2. The V and J ends lost 2 bases and 11 bases, in that order; junction bases with no gene match: 6. The V gene's germline CDR1 is GITISATS and CDR2 ISYDGTV (reference sequence). This CDR3 is built from 11 residues. CDR3 bases: TGTGCCTTGTGGGAGGGAGACGAGAAACTCTTT. This codes for CALWEGDEKLF.

Of note for this clone: The junction departs from germline at one end; a sequencing error may be responsible. The CDR3 loop is CAAWDSQYSSDWIKTF. For the CDR3, the DNA is TGTGCCGCCTGGGACAGCCAATATAGTAGTGATTGGATCAAGACGTTT. V usage is TRGV5 and J usage is TRGJP2. The CDR3 is 16 amino acids. The V gene's germline CDR1 is VINAFY and CDR2 YDVSNSKD.

The chain couples TRGV10 to TRGJP1. TRGV10 is an ORF for which the function is uncertain. The CDR3 has 12 residues. V lost 8 bases to trimming and J lost 12 bases; unmatched junction nucleotides: 10. The CDR3 sequence: CAAWGWVGFKIF. In DNA, the CDR3 is TGTGCTGCGTGGGGATGGGTAGGGTTCAAGATATTT.

The CDR3 is CALWEPTKKLF. The CDR3, as DNA: TGTGCCTTGTGGGAGCCGACCAAGAAACTCTTT. This chain connects TRGV9 to TRGJ1 or TRGJ2. CDR1 and CDR2 from the germline V gene are GITISATS and ISYDGTV (reference sequence). Trimming removed 3 bases from V and 10 bases from J; junction bases left unmatched: 6. The length of the CDR3 is 11 residues.

The CDR3 here is CAAWDCGTGWFKIF. CDR3 sequence (DNA): TGTGCTGCGTGGGATTGCGGCACTGGTTGGTTCAAGATATTT. This chain uses TRGV10 with TRGJP1. TRGV10 carries the ORF label, with uncertain function. The CDR3 runs 14 residues. V shed 8 bases, J shed 4 bases, and the junction held 8 bases outside the gene matches.

The J gene is TRGJ1 or TRGJ2, the V gene TRGV8. The CDR3 loop spans 13 amino acids. V was clipped by 9 bases and J by 1 base; unmatched bases: 9. Germline V gives CDR1 VENAVY, CDR2 YDSYNSRV. The CDR3 coding sequence is TGTGCCACCATGGGAAATAATTATTATAAGAAACTCTTT. Amino acids: CATMGNNYYKKLF.

In this sample, this clone turned up a few times. The genes are TRGV5 and TRGJ1 or TRGJ2. Germline values: CDR1 VINAFY, CDR2 YDVSNSKD. V lost 0 bases and J lost 10; bases outside the gene matches: 12. The length of the CDR3 is 14 residues. CDR3 nucleotide sequence: TGTGCCACCTGGGACAGGCGGGCTATTATAAAGAAACTCTTT. It translates to CATWDRRAIIKKLF.

The chain employs TRGV9 and TRGJ1 or TRGJ2. Losses at the gene ends were 6 bases for V and 3 bases for J; bases not matched to a gene: 8. Germline values: CDR1 GITISATS, CDR2 ISYDGTV (reference sequence). The CDR3 is made up of 13 amino acids. The DNA of the CDR3 is TGTGCCTTGTGGAGTCCCCTTTATTATAAGAAACTCTTT. It encodes CALWSPLYYKKLF.

The chain employs TRGV9 and TRGJ1 or TRGJ2. CDR1 GITISATS and CDR2 ISYDGTV come from the germline V gene (reference sequence). There are 13 residues in the CDR3. The chain's CDR3 is CACWESLYYKKLF. CDR3 nucleotide sequence: TGTGCTTGCTGGGAGTCCCTTTATTATAAGAAACTCTTT.

Regarding this clone: This DNA's translation and the protein TCRdb lists, from a much larger clone, do not match at residue 8, likely due to a read error; the protein shown is translated from the DNA. The CDR3, as DNA: TGTGCCACCTGGGAACACCTCGGTAGTGATTGGATCAAGACGTTT. It yields the protein CATWEHLGSDWIKTF. The chain has TRGV8 and TRGJP2. CDR3 length equals 15 residues. The germline CDR1 and CDR2 sequences are VENAVY and YDSYNSRV. J was trimmed by 3 bases and V by 4 bases; bases with no gene match: 8.

As concerns this clone: A read error is possible here, since a much larger clone lies one base away. The rearrangement links TRGV4 to TRGJ1 or TRGJ2. This CDR3 contains 14 residues. Germline CDR1 is EGSTGY and CDR2 is YDSYTSSV. The CDR3 is CAAWDGFLYYKKLF. The CDR3 region has the DNA TGTGCCGCCTGGGATGGCTTCCTATATTATAAGAAACTCTTT.

A remark on this clone: Since a much larger clone is just one base distant, this may be a read error. The chain is built from TRGV3 and TRGJ1 or TRGJ2. CDR1 is VTNTFY, CDR2 YDVSTARD, per germline (reference sequence). The CDR3 has 14 amino acids. Unmatched junction bases numbered 16, after V lost 2 bases and J lost 12 bases. CDR3 amino acids: CATWDKRKPRRKLF. The CDR3 coding sequence is TGTGCCACCTGGGACAAGAGAAAGCCCAGGCGGAAACTCTTT.

J is TRGJ1 or TRGJ2 and V is TRGV2. CDR1 EGSNGY and CDR2 YDSYNSKV come from the germline V gene. The CDR3 runs 14 residues. Losses at the gene ends were 12 bases for V and 3 bases for J; bases not matched to a gene: 17. CDR3 in DNA: TGTGCCGACCTGGGACGGTTTATTTATTATAAGAAACTCTTT. This sequence encodes CADLGRFIYYKKLF.